This TCR beta chain is from a study of blood T cell repertoires in COVID-19. Across the whole study: The United States, Italy and Spain were the sources of the acute and convalescent COVID-19 samples. T cells, B-cell-depleted T cells, or PBMCs supplied cDNA or gDNA.

Authors' methods: Estimates of nucleated cell counts were drawn from the amplification of reference gene primers. The protocol was immunoSEQ multiplex PCR, while the TCRdb copy is restricted to in-frame clones and leaves out a portion. V and J calls plus clone size are reproduced from that table; the DNA served to infer D and trimming. The table shows about 250,000 clones, with roughly 88% occurring only once. V trimming: 4 bases; J trimming: 5 bases; junction bases outside the gene matches: 5. Germline assignment: CDR1 MNHEY and CDR2 SMNVEV (reference sequence). There are 15 residues in the CDR3. The sequencing input was peripheral blood. The source is a man at least 80 years old with acute or convalescent COVID-19. This chain links TRBV27 with TRBJ2-5, with 12 bases lining up with TRBD1. The CDR3 here is CASSSGTGGMETQYF. DNA of the CDR3: TGTGCCAGCAGTTCCGGGACAGGGGGCATGGAGACCCAGTACTTC.